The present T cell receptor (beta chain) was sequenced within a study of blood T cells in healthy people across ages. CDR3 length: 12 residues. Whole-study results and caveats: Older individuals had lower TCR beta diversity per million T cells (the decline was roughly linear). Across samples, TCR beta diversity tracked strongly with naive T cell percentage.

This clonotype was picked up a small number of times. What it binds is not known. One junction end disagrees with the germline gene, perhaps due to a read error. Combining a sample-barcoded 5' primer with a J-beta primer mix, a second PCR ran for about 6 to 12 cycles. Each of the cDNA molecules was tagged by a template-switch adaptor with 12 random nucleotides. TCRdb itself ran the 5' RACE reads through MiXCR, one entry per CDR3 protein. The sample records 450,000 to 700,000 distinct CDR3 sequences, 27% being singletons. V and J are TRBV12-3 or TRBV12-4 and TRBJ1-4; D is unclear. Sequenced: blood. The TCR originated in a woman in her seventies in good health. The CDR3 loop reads CVSINWVGKLFF. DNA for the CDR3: TGTGTCAGCATCAATTGGGTAGGAAAACTGTTTTTT.